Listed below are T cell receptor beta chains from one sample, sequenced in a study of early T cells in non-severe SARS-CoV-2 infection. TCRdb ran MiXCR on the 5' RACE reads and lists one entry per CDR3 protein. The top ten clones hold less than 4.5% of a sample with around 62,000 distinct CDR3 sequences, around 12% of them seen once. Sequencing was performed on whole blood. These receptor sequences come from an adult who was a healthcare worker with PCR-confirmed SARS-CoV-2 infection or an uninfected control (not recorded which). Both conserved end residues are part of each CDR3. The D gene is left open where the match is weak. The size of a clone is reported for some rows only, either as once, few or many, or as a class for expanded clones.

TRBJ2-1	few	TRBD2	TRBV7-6	TGTGCCAGCAGCTTAGCGGCTAGCGGACACTACAATGAGCAGTTCTTC	CASSLAASGHYNEQFF
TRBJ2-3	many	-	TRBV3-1	TGTGCCAGCAGCCAGTTCCTCGGTGGAGATACGCAGTATTTT	CASSQFLGGDTQYF
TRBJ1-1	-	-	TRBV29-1	TGCAGCGTCCGGATCGAGACTGAAGCTTTCTTT	CSVRIETEAFF
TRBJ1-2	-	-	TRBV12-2	TGTGCAAGTCGCTTCCACCGGGACAGGGGGCTATCTATTCCCTATGGCTACACCTTC	CASRFHRDRGLSIPYGYTF
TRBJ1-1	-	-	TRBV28	TGTGCCAGCAGTGCGCCGGAGGTGGGGGTGGCTGAAGCTTTCTTT	CASSAPEVGVAEAFF
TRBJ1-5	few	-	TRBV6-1	TGTGCCAGCAGTGAAAAGGGGGAGCAGCCCCAGCATTTT	CASSEKGEQPQHF
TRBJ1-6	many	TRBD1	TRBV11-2	TGTGCCAGCAGATCGACAGGGGATTCACCCCTCCACTTT	CASRSTGDSPLHF
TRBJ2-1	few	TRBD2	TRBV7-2	TGTGCCAGCAGCTCTAGCGGGATCACCTACAATGAGCAGTTCTTC	CASSSSGITYNEQFF
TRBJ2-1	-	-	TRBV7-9	TGTGCCAGCAGTCCCTTGGGTAGCGCTACCTACAATGAGCAGTTCTTC	CASSPLGSATYNEQFF
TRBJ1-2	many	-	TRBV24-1	TGTGCCACCAGTGATTCGGCAGTTGGCTATGGCTACACCTTC	CATSDSAVGYGYTF
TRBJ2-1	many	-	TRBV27	TGTGCCAGCAGAAGTCTTATAGAACCCTACAATGAGCAGTTCTTC	CASRSLIEPYNEQFF
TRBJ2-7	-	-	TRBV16	TGTGCCAGCAGCCCGCAGGGAATAAACTACGAGCAGTACTTC	CASSPQGINYEQYF
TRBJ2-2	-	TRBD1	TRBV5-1	TGCGCCAGCAGCGAGGGACAGGGAACGGGCGGGGAGCTGTTTTTT	CASSEGQGTGGELFF
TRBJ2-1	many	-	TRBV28	TGTGCCAGCAGTTTACGGTATGGGGGATCCTACAATGAGCAGTTCTTC	CASSLRYGGSYNEQFF
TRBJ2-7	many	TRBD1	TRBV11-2	TGTGCCAGCAGCTTAGTTGCCGGGACAGGGTCCCACGAGCAGTACTTC	CASSLVAGTGSHEQYF
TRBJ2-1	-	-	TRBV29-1	TGCAGCGTTGACGCCCCTCCTGGCCTAAATGAGCAGTTCTTC	CSVDAPPGLNEQFF
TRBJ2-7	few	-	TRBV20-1	TGCAGTGTCAGGAGGCAAGCGGGCTTCCTCGAGCAGTACTTC	CSVRRQAGFLEQYF
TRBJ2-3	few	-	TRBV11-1	TGTGCCAGCAGCTTAGAGGCTCCCGGCGGCCTGGATACGCAGTATTTT	CASSLEAPGGLDTQYF
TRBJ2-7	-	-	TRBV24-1	TGTGCCACCAGTGATGGCACCTACTCCTACGAGCAGTACTTC	CATSDGTYSYEQYF
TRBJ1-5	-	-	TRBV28	TGTGCCAGCAGTTTAGTCAATCAGCCCCAGCATTTT	CASSLVNQPQHF
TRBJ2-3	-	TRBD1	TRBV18	TGTGCCAGCTCACCAGGGACAGAAACGCAGTATTTT	CASSPGTETQYF
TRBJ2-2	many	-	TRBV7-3	TGTGCCAGCAGCTTAGTTAGCGGTACGAACACCGGGGAGCTGTTTTTT	CASSLVSGTNTGELFF
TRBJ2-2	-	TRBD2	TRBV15	TGTGCCACCAGCAGGGAAGGCGAACTAGCGGAGGGAAACACCGGGGAGCTGTTTTTT	CATSREGELAEGNTGELFF
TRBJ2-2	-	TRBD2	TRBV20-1	TGCAGTGCTAGAGATACCGGGAGGCCGGTCGGGGAGCTGTTTTTT	CSARDTGRPVGELFF